The 18 T cell receptor beta chains listed next were all sequenced from one sample in a study of T cells in localized non-small cell lung cancer. Only in-frame clones appear in the TCRdb table, and some are missing; sequencing was by immunoSEQ multiplex PCR. This sample has around 100,000 clones, with 87% found just once. Here the sequenced sample was peripheral blood, taken before any cancer treatment. The receptors originated from a man aged 35 to 69 with stage I squamous cell lung carcinoma.

The rearrangement uses TRBV6-5 and TRBJ2-7; TRBD1 matches 11 bases. Germline CDR1 reads MNHEY; CDR2 reads SVGAGI. This CDR3 region has 14 residues. V lost 7 bases and J lost 4; bases outside the gene matches: 6. The CDR3 DNA reads as TGTGCCAGCAACGGACAGGGGGCGCCTTACGAGCAGTACTTC. Its translation is CASNGQGAPYEQYF.

The rearrangement links TRBV19 to TRBJ1-2; possibly TRBD1 for D (5 bases). The CDR3 has 16 amino acids. Germline values: CDR1 LNHDA, CDR2 SQIVND (reference sequence). The germline V and J ends were trimmed by 9 bases and 8 bases, with 28 bases remaining between them. CDR3 loop: CASLPRENTGLQGYTF. The CDR3 DNA reads as TGTGCCAGCCTTCCAAGAGAAAACACAGGCCTGCAAGGCTACACCTTC.

The rearrangement uses TRBV7-9 and TRBJ1-1; a possible D gene is TRBD1 (5 bases). Looked up from germline, CDR1 is SEHNR and CDR2 is FQNEAQ (reference sequence). Trimming removed 7 bases from V and 8 bases from J, with 11 bases in between. The CDR3 length is 11 residues. CDR3 sequence: CASILGTEAFF. CDR3 bases: TGTGCCAGCATACTCGGGACCGAAGCTTTCTTT.

The CDR3 protein is CASRTELNQPQHF. As DNA, the CDR3 is TGTGCCAGCAGGACAGAGTTAAATCAGCCCCAGCATTTT. The chain has TRBV6-1 and TRBJ1-5; D may be TRBD1 (5 bases). Trimming removed 6 bases at V and 4 bases at J, with 10 bases between. The germline V gene encodes CDR1 MNHNS and CDR2 SASEGT. The CDR3 sequence is 13 residues long.

The chain combines TRBV5-4 with TRBJ2-7, with a weak D call TRBD1 (5 bases). The CDR3 length is 13 residues. Germline-derived CDR1 and CDR2 are SGHNT and YYREEE (reference sequence). V was pared by 0 bases and J by 2 bases, with 6 bases between. For the CDR3, the DNA is TGTGCCAGCAGCTTGGAACAGGCCTACGAGCAGTACTTC. Translating gives CASSLEQAYEQYF. Full variable domain (rest looked up from reference TRBV5-4 and TRBJ2-7): ETGVTQSPTHLIKTRGQQVTLRCSSQSGHNTVSWYQQALGQGPQFIFQYYREEENGRGNFPPRFSGLQFPNYSSELNVNALELDDSALYLCASSLEQAYEQYFGPGTRLTVT.

The chain links TRBV14 to TRBJ2-2; D unclear. The CDR3 is made up of 17 amino acids. Trimming shortened V by 1 base and J by 3 bases, and 15 bases separated the two germline ends. Germline V gene lookup returns CDR1 SGHDN and CDR2 FVKESK. DNA of the CDR3: TGTGCCAGCAGCCAAGTCGGATGGGCCGAGGACACCGGGGAGCTGTTTTTT. Translating gives CASSQVGWAEDTGELFF.

The chain joins TRBV6-5 to TRBJ2-4, with D hard to call. This CDR3 has 12 residues. CDR1 is MNHEY and CDR2 is SVGAGI in the germline V gene. Trimming shortened V by 6 bases and J by 8 bases, and 11 bases separated the two germline ends. The CDR3 is CASSPRPDIQYF. In DNA, the CDR3 is TGTGCCAGCAGCCCCCGACCGGACATTCAGTACTTC.

The chain uses TRBV27 and TRBJ2-7, with 11 bases aligning to TRBD2. Per germline, CDR1 MNHEY and CDR2 SMNVEV (reference sequence). V shed 5 bases and J 6 bases; nucleotides not matched to a gene: 9. This CDR3 has 15 residues. The CDR3 is CASSAQGTSGGEQYF. The CDR3 nucleotides read TGTGCCAGCAGTGCCCAGGGGACTAGCGGAGGCGAGCAGTACTTC.

Here the CDR3 DNA reads TGTGCCAGCAGCGCGGGCACGGGAGTTAGCGAAAAACTGTTTTTT. This encodes CASSAGTGVSEKLFF. This sequence joins TRBV5-4 and TRBJ1-4; D gene ambiguous. V shed 4 bases and J shed 8 bases, with 18 bases lying between them. CDR3 length equals 15 residues. From germline, CDR1 is SGHNT and CDR2 YYREEE (reference sequence). Based on the CDR3 plus reference TRBV5-4 and TRBJ1-4, the full variable domain is ETGVTQSPTHLIKTRGQQVTLRCSSQSGHNTVSWYQQALGQGPQFIFQYYREEENGRGNFPPRFSGLQFPNYSSELNVNALELDDSALYLCASSAGTGVSEKLFFGSGTQLSVL.

V usage is TRBV2 and J usage is TRBJ1-1; TRBD1 agrees at 8 bases. J lost 2 bases, V lost 6 bases, and 2 bases had no gene match. Per germline, CDR1 SNHLY and CDR2 FYNNEI. This CDR3 is 13 amino acids long. The CDR3 protein is CASRDRANTEAFF. The CDR3 DNA sequence: TGTGCCAGCAGGGACAGGGCCAACACTGAAGCTTTCTTT.

The CDR3 coding sequence is TGTGCCAGCAGGAGAGGATCACCGGGACAGGGCTTTTTGAGCTCTGGAAACACCATATATTTT. Translation: CASRRGSPGQGFLSSGNTIYF. V gene TRBV2 combines with J gene TRBJ1-3, with 9 bases that match TRBD1. The CDR3 extends over 21 amino acids. With V trimmed by 6 bases and J by 0 bases, 21 bases remained unmatched. Germline-derived CDR1 and CDR2 are SNHLY and FYNNEI.

V gene TRBV5-6 combines with J gene TRBJ1-1; D remains ambiguous. V shed 1 base and J shed 0 bases, with 10 bases lying between them. Germline assignment: CDR1 SGHDT and CDR2 YYEEEE. The CDR3 runs to 15 residues. Here the CDR3 reads CASSLPWGMNTEAFF. The CDR3 nucleotides read TGTGCCAGCAGCTTGCCATGGGGAATGAACACTGAAGCTTTCTTT.

This clone was seen only once. The chain links TRBV6-6 to TRBJ1-5; 11 nucleotides match TRBD1. The CDR3 covers 16 residues. Germline trimming cut 4 bases from V and 5 bases from J; bases unmatched to any gene: 7. Germline V gene sequence: CDR1 MNHNY, CDR2 SVGAGI (reference sequence). CDR3 DNA sequence: TGTGCCAGCAGTTTCGGACAGGGGGCAGTGGATCAGCCCCAGCATTTT. As protein: CASSFGQGAVDQPQHF.

This clone turned up a few times. J is TRBJ2-7 and V is TRBV10-2; tentative D call: TRBD2 (6 bases). The V and J ends lost 3 bases and 1 base respectively, with 16 bases between them. Per the germline V gene, CDR1 is WSHSY and CDR2 is SAAADI. The length of the CDR3 is 16 residues. The CDR3 bases are TGCGCCAGCAGTGACCCGGGGCAGGGAGGATCCTACGAGCAGTACTTC. Translated, it gives CASSDPGQGGSYEQYF.

The V gene is TRBV6-1, the J gene TRBJ1-2; a weak D match, TRBD1 (6 bases). Germline V gene data show CDR1 as MNHNS and CDR2 as SASEGT. The V end was cut by 8 bases, the J end by 0 bases, with 13 bases between. The CDR3 sequence is 14 residues long. The CDR3 loop is CASGDIRANYGYTF. The CDR3 nucleotides read TGTGCCAGCGGGGACATCCGAGCTAACTATGGCTACACCTTC.

The chain couples TRBV15 to TRBJ1-1, with D uncertain. The germline V gene encodes CDR1 LNHNV and CDR2 YYDKDF (reference sequence). V was pared by 0 bases and J by 1 base, with 9 bases between. The CDR3 runs 15 residues. Here the CDR3 reads CATSRESRGNTEAFF. CDR3 in DNA: TGTGCCACCAGCAGAGAATCTCGGGGGAACACTGAAGCTTTCTTT.

This chain links TRBV7-8 with TRBJ1-1; D is possibly TRBD1 (5 bases). In germline, CDR1 is SGHVS, CDR2 FQNEAQ. V lost 2 bases and J 2 bases, leaving 15 bases between the germline ends. The CDR3 extends over 16 amino acids. Here the CDR3 reads CASSLQGMLPNTEAFF. Written as DNA, the CDR3 is TGTGCCAGCAGCTTACAGGGAATGCTGCCAAACACTGAAGCTTTCTTT. The full variable domain, in which reference TRBV7-8 and TRBJ1-1 provide the parts outside the CDR3, is GAGVSQSPRYKVAKRGQDVALRCDPISGHVSLFWYQQALGQGPEFLTYFQNEAQLDKSGLPSDRFFAERPEGSVSTLKIQRTQQEDSAVYLCASSLQGMLPNTEAFFGQGTRLTVV.

This chain uses TRBV6-5 with TRBJ2-7; D uncertain. Between the trimmed V and J ends, which lost 5 bases and 3 bases, there was a span of 11 bases. Germline V gene sequence: CDR1 MNHEY, CDR2 SVGAGI. This CDR3 is built from 13 residues. The CDR3 loop reads CASSPTFVYEQYF. The CDR3 DNA is TGTGCCAGCAGTCCGACCTTTGTCTACGAGCAGTACTTC.